Below are 5 T cell receptor beta chains sequenced from a single sample in a study of blood T cell repertoires in COVID-19. Assay used: immunoSEQ multiplex PCR; TCRdb lists only in-frame clones, some missing. The sample lists roughly 35,000 clones, approximately 88% occurring once. The sample was peripheral blood. Every receptor here comes from a man aged 60-69 years with active COVID-19.

The chain couples TRBV14 to TRBJ2-3; perhaps TRBD2 as D (6 bases). V lost 2 bases to trimming and J lost 1 base, with 10 bases between them. Germline assignment: CDR1 SGHDN and CDR2 FVKESK. CDR3 length: 15 amino acids. The CDR3 DNA reads as TGTGCCAGCAGCCAATTGATAGCGGGCACAGATACGCAGTATTTT. This translates into CASSQLIAGTDTQYF.

The J gene is TRBJ1-5, the V gene TRBV2, with 7 bases that match TRBD1. The V gene end was trimmed by 8 bases and the J gene end by 6 bases; junction bases not matched to a gene: 10. This CDR3 is built from 14 residues. CDR1 is SNHLY, CDR2 FYNNEI, per germline. The CDR3 spells CASGPEGGVQPQHF. CDR3 coding DNA: TGTGCCAGCGGGCCCGAAGGGGGCGTTCAGCCCCAGCATTTT.

The chain employs TRBV5-5 and TRBJ1-2, with 9 bases aligning to TRBD1. Germline V gives CDR1 SGHKS, CDR2 YYEKEE (reference sequence). The V gene end was trimmed by 4 bases and the J gene end by 7 bases; junction bases not matched to a gene: 5. The CDR3 is 13 residues long. CDR3 coding DNA: TGTGCCAGCAGCCCCACAGGGGGCACTGGCTACACCTTC. Translating it yields CASSPTGGTGYTF.

This chain links TRBV19 with TRBJ1-1; D is unclear. Trimming cost V 7 bases and J 1 base, with 16 bases left between them. Germline CDR1 reads LNHDA; CDR2 reads SQIVND (reference sequence). The CDR3 spans 15 residues. The CDR3 DNA reads as TGTGCCAGTATGGCTGTGGACGGAGGGAACACTGAAGCTTTCTTT. It translates to CASMAVDGGNTEAFF.

The V and J genes are TRBV6-1 and TRBJ1-5; perhaps TRBD1 as D (5 bases). The V end was cut by 1 base, the J end by 3 bases, with 10 bases between. This CDR3 is built from 15 residues. Germline CDR1 and CDR2: MNHNS and SASEGT. CDR3 sequence reads: CASSEGKGYNQPQHF. The CDR3 bases are TGTGCCAGCAGTGAAGGTAAGGGGTACAATCAGCCCCAGCATTTT.